This T cell receptor (beta chain) is from a study of cytomegalovirus exposure and HLA in healthy donors. Whole-study results and caveats: In most subjects, TCR beta sequences reportedly gave accurate predictions of HLA-A and HLA-B alleles.

60 Vbeta and 13 Jbeta primers were used in PCR. Generated by immunoSEQ multiplex PCR, the TCRdb table keeps only in-frame clones and is missing some. The sample records around 120,000 clones, roughly 65% being singletons. This clone came up a few times. Its specificity is unknown. CDR1 is SGHAT, CDR2 FQNNGV, per germline. CDR3 length equals 13 residues. With 4 bases removed from V and 6 bases from J, the gap between germline ends came to 13 bases. The chain couples TRBV11-2 to TRBJ2-7, with D perhaps matching TRBD2 (6 bases). The sequence was collected from a man aged 35 to 55 in good health and CMV-seropositive. Sequencing input: PBMCs. CDR3 protein: CASSSGLEGEQYF. The CDR3 coding sequence is TGTGCCAGCAGCTCGGGACTCGAGGGCGAGCAGTACTTC.